This T cell receptor beta chain was recorded in a study of shared clonotypes between healthy human individuals. The CD8 memory sample joined CD45RO+ cells and CCR7-negative CD45RA+ cells. Findings and limits, study-wide: Of the naive CD4 clonotypes, around 4.9% were shared across several donors.

It was across several immunoSEQ plates that each subset's genomic DNA was evenly split. Authors' processing steps: In the immunoSEQ data, sequences were junction-only and lacked quality scores, so filtering differed. The protocol was immunoSEQ multiplex PCR, while the TCRdb copy is restricted to in-frame clones and leaves out a portion. That table supplies the V and J calls and clone size; D and trimming were determined from the DNA. Here the sample spans 650,000 to 700,000 clones, 90% being singletons. The CDR3 is 13 amino acids. Between the trimmed V and J ends, which lost 3 bases and 5 bases, there was a span of 10 bases. Germline assignment: CDR1 LNHDA and CDR2 SQIVND (reference sequence). This clone was observed once. Antigen unknown.

The TCR sequence derives from a man aged 18 to 30 in good health. Some clones in this sample may be carry-over from other donors' samples. Sequencing was performed on memory CD8+ T cells from PBMCs. Subset in this sample: CD45RO+ cells pooled with CCR7-negative TemRA cells. This chain connects TRBV19 to TRBJ1-2; D remains unclear. The CDR3 DNA follows: TGTGCCAGTAGTATTAGGAACTCTTATGGCTACACCTTC. Translating it yields CASSIRNSYGYTF.